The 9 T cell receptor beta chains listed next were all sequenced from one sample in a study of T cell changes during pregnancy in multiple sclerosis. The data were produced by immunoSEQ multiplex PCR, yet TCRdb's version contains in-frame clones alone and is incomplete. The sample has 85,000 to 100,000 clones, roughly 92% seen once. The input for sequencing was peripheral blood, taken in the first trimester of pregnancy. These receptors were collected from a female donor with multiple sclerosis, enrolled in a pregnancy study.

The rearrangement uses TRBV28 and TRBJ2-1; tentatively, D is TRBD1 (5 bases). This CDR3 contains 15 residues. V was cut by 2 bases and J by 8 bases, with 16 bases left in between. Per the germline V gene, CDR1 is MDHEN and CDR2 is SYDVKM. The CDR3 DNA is TGTGCCAGCAGTTTAATTTCAGGGCCTAGGGATGAGCAGTTCTTC. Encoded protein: CASSLISGPRDEQFF.

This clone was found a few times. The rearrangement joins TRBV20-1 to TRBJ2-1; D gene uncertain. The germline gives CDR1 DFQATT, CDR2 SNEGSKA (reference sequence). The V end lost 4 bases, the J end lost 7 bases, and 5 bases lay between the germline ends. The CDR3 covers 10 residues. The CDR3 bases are TGCAGTGCTAAGACTAATGAGCAGTTCTTC. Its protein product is CSAKTNEQFF.

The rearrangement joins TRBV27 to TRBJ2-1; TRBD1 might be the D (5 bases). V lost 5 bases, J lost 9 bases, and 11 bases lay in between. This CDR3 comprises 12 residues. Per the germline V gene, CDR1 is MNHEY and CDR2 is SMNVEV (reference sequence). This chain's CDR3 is CASSVPQGEQFF. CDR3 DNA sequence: TGTGCCAGCAGTGTCCCTCAGGGTGAGCAGTTCTTC.

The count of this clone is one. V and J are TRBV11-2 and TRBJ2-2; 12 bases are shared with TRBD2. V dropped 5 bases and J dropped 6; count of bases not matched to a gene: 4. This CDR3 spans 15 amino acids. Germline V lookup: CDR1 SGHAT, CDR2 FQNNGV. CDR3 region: CASSRLAGGSGELFF. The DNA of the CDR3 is TGTGCCAGCAGCCGGCTAGCGGGAGGGTCCGGGGAGCTGTTTTTT. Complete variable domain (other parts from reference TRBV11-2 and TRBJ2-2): EAGVAQSPRYKIIEKRQSVAFWCNPISGHATLYWYQQILGQGPKLLIQFQNNGVVDDSQLPKDRFSAERLKGVDSTLKIQPAKLEDSAVYLCASSRLAGGSGELFFGEGSRLTVL.

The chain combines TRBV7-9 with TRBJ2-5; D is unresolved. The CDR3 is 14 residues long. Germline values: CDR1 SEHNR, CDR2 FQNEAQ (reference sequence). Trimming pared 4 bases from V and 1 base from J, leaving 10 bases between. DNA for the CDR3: TGTGCCAGCAGCTCTACTGAACTCCAAGAGACCCAGTACTTC. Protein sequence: CASSSTELQETQYF.

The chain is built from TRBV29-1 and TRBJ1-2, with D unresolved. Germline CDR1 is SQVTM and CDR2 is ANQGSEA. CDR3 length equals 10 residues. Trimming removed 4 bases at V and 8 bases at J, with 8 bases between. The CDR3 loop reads CSVGGGGYTF. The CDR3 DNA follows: TGCAGCGTTGGGGGAGGGGGCTACACCTTC.

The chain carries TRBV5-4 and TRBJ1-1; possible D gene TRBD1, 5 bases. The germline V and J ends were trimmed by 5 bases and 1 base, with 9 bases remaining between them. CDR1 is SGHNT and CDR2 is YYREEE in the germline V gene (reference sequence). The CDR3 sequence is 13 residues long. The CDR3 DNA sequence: TGTGCCAGCAGGTATGGACAGAACACTGAAGCTTTCTTT. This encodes CASRYGQNTEAFF. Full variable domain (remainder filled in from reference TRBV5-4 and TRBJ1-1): ETGVTQSPTHLIKTRGQQVTLRCSSQSGHNTVSWYQQALGQGPQFIFQYYREEENGRGNFPPRFSGLQFPNYSSELNVNALELDDSALYLCASRYGQNTEAFFGQGTRLTVV.

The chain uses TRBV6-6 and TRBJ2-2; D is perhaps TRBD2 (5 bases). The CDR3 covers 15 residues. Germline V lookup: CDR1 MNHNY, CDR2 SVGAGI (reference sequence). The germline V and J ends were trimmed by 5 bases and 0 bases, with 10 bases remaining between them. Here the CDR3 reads CASSRGTTNTGELFF. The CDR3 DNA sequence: TGTGCCAGCAGTCGGGGAACTACGAACACCGGGGAGCTGTTTTTT.

CDR3 nucleotides: TGTGCCAGCAGCCACCTTACAGGGGTAGGCACTGAAGCTTTCTTT. This translates into CASSHLTGVGTEAFF. The chain joins TRBV14 to TRBJ1-1, with 7 bases lining up with TRBD1. With V trimmed by 3 bases and J by 4 bases, 8 bases remained unmatched. The CDR3 has 15 amino acids. Looked up from germline, CDR1 is SGHDN and CDR2 is FVKESK.